A single sample gave rise to the 32 T cell receptor beta chains below, sequenced in a study of blood T cell repertoires in COVID-19. Assay: immunoSEQ multiplex PCR; the TCRdb copy retains only in-frame clones and omits some. Among under 200,000 clones listed, 75% to 90% were seen once. The specimen was PBMCs or T cells enriched from blood (not recorded which). These receptors all come from a woman aged 18-29 years who had recovered from COVID-19.

The chain couples TRBV14 to TRBJ2-2; D may be TRBD1 (6 bases). The CDR3 length is 17 residues. The V end lost 0 bases, the J end lost 0 bases, and 11 bases lay between the germline ends. CDR1 is SGHDN, CDR2 FVKESK, per germline. CDR3 DNA: TGTGCCAGCAGCCAAGATGGGACACACGCGAACACCGGGGAGCTGTTTTTT. Its translation: CASSQDGTHANTGELFF.

The rearrangement joins TRBV7-3 to TRBJ2-3, with a tentative D call TRBD2 (5 bases). The germline V and J ends were trimmed by 4 bases and 2 bases, with 13 bases remaining between them. The CDR3 runs 15 residues. Germline V gives CDR1 SGHTA, CDR2 FQGTGA. The CDR3 bases are TGTGCCAGCAGCTCAAGTAGCGAGCCCACAGATACGCAGTATTTT. It is translated as CASSSSSEPTDTQYF.

The J gene is TRBJ2-7, the V gene TRBV14, with TRBD1 identical over 8 bases. From germline, CDR1 is SGHDN and CDR2 FVKESK. This CDR3 contains 16 residues. Losses at the gene ends were 4 bases for V and 5 bases for J; bases not matched to a gene: 13. In nucleotides, the CDR3 is TGTGCCAGCAGCCCACTTCGCTGGACAGGGCGTGACGAGCAGTACTTC. Translation: CASSPLRWTGRDEQYF.

The chain has TRBV6-5 and TRBJ2-1, with D perhaps matching TRBD2 (7 bases). Between the trimmed V and J ends, which lost 8 bases and 6 bases, there was a span of 14 bases. The CDR3 has 13 residues. Germline V lookup: CDR1 MNHEY, CDR2 SVGAGI. The chain's CDR3 is CASGGGEVNEQFF. The CDR3 DNA follows: TGTGCCAGCGGGGGGGGCGAGGTCAATGAGCAGTTCTTC.

This chain links TRBV30 with TRBJ1-3, with D unclear. This CDR3 has 12 residues. CDR1 GTSNPN and CDR2 SVGIG come from the germline V gene (reference sequence). The V gene lost 3 bases and the J gene lost 0 bases, with 3 bases spanning the gap. This CDR3 reads CAWRHSGNTIYF. For the CDR3, the DNA is TGTGCCTGGAGACACTCTGGAAACACCATATATTTT.

Written as DNA, the CDR3 is TGTGCCAGCAGTGAACGGTCGCGCAATGAGCAGTTCTTC. Its translation: CASSERSRNEQFF. V and J are TRBV2 and TRBJ2-1; the D is unclear. The CDR3 contains 13 residues. Per germline, CDR1 SNHLY and CDR2 FYNNEI. Trimming took 2 bases from V and 6 from J, leaving 8 bases between them.

The chain carries TRBV7-9 and TRBJ2-1; 14 positions agree with TRBD2. Germline V gene data show CDR1 as SEHNR and CDR2 as FQNEAQ (reference sequence). The length of the CDR3 is 17 residues. After removal of 5 bases from V and 8 bases from J, the junction contained 11 bases not matched to a gene. CDR3 coding DNA: TGTGCCAGCAGCCCCCCCGGGACTAGCGGGAGTGGGCATGAGCAGTTCTTC. The encoded protein is CASSPPGTSGSGHEQFF.

DNA of the CDR3: TGCGCCAGCAGCTCGGATCCGGGACAGGCCTATGGCTACACCTTC. This codes for CASSSDPGQAYGYTF. The chain combines TRBV5-1 with TRBJ1-2; 8 bases agree with TRBD1. After removal of 3 bases from V and 4 bases from J, the junction contained 8 bases not matched to a gene. The CDR3 extends over 15 amino acids. CDR1 SGHRS and CDR2 YFSETQ come from the germline V gene.

This chain uses TRBV4-3 with TRBJ2-5, with 10 bases that match TRBD1. This CDR3 contains 14 residues. In germline, CDR1 is LGHNA, CDR2 YSLEER. V trimming: 0 bases; J trimming: 7 bases; junction bases outside the gene matches: 2. The CDR3 sequence is CASSQDGQGGTQYF. The CDR3 nucleotides are TGCGCCAGCAGCCAAGACGGACAGGGGGGGACCCAGTACTTC.

The chain joins TRBV30 to TRBJ1-2, with D possibly matching TRBD1 (6 bases). Germline V gives CDR1 GTSNPN, CDR2 SVGIG (reference sequence). V gave up 3 bases and J gave up 8 bases, with 19 bases separating them. The CDR3 contains 14 residues. The CDR3 nucleotides are TGTGCCTGGAGGGTAGGGACATCCCCTGGCGGCTACACCTTC. Translating it yields CAWRVGTSPGGYTF.

The chain uses TRBV3-1 (or the pseudogene TRBV3-2) and TRBJ2-1; 7 bases are shared with TRBD2. Unmatched junction bases numbered 3, after V lost 3 bases and J lost 1 base. CDR3 length: 15 amino acids. The germline V gene has CDR1 LGHDT and CDR2 YNNKEL (reference sequence). The CDR3 sequence: CASSQSGTSYNEQFF. CDR3 DNA: TGTGCCAGCAGCCAGAGCGGGACGTCCTACAATGAGCAGTTCTTC.

The chain recombines TRBV15 with TRBJ2-1; D possibly corresponds to TRBD2 (5 bases). Germline-derived CDR1 and CDR2 are LNHNV and YYDKDF (reference sequence). V dropped 3 bases and J dropped 5 bases, with 11 bases sitting between them. There are 14 residues in the CDR3. CDR3 bases: TGTGCCACCAGCAGCCCCAAAGCGGACAATGAGCAGTTCTTC. Translation: CATSSPKADNEQFF.

The J gene is TRBJ2-3, the V gene TRBV3-1 (or the pseudogene TRBV3-2); TRBD1 might be the D (6 bases). The CDR3 is 16 amino acids. V lost 2 bases, J lost 0 bases, and 12 bases lay in between. CDR1 and CDR2 (germline): LGHDT, YNNKEL (reference sequence). In nucleotides, the CDR3 is TGTGCCAGCAGCCAATTAAGGGGGACCAGCACAGATACGCAGTATTTT. Its translation is CASSQLRGTSTDTQYF.

The rearrangement joins TRBV9 to TRBJ2-1; tentative D call: TRBD1 (6 bases). V was trimmed by 0 bases and J by 5 bases, leaving 12 bases between them. Germline CDR1 and CDR2: SGDLS and YYNGEE. The length of the CDR3 is 15 residues. The CDR3 reads CASSVGSGTHNEQFF. CDR3 coding DNA: TGTGCCAGCAGCGTAGGTTCTGGGACACACAATGAGCAGTTCTTC.

The chain combines TRBV28 with TRBJ2-3; a possible D gene is TRBD2 (5 bases). Germline CDR1 reads MDHEN; CDR2 reads SYDVKM. CDR3 size: 18 residues. Trimming stripped 3 bases from V and 0 bases from J, with 19 bases between. The CDR3 spells CASSFPGLGRHSTDTQYF. The CDR3 DNA follows: TGTGCCAGCAGTTTCCCCGGACTTGGCCGGCATAGCACAGATACGCAGTATTTT.

The gene calls are TRBV28 and TRBJ2-7, with D possibly TRBD1 on 5 matching bases. The CDR3 is 14 amino acids. The V end was cut by 2 bases, the J end by 6 bases, with 14 bases between. Germline CDR1 and CDR2: MDHEN and SYDVKM. For the CDR3, the DNA is TGTGCCAGCAGTTTAAACCTGTTGGGGCGCGAGCAGTACTTC. As protein: CASSLNLLGREQYF.

The chain couples TRBV2 to TRBJ2-7; D remains ambiguous. The CDR3 contains 12 residues. V was shortened by 6 bases and J by 0 bases, with 6 bases between the two germline ends. Germline assignment: CDR1 SNHLY and CDR2 FYNNEI. As DNA, the CDR3 is TGTGCCAGCAGGGCCAGCTCCTACGAGCAGTACTTC. It is translated as CASRASSYEQYF.

The V and J genes are TRBV15 and TRBJ1-1; D is undetermined. V was shortened by 2 bases and J by 4 bases, with 14 bases between the two germline ends. Germline loops: CDR1 LNHNV, CDR2 YYDKDF (reference sequence). The CDR3 is 15 amino acids. CDR3 in amino acids: CATSRKTVTSTEAFF. CDR3 nucleotide sequence: TGTGCCACCAGCAGAAAAACGGTCACGAGCACTGAAGCTTTCTTT.

This chain uses TRBV12-5 with TRBJ2-3, with 8 bases aligning to TRBD1. Germline values: CDR1 LGHNT, CDR2 FRNRAP. The CDR3 consists of 16 residues. Trimming at V came to 0 bases and at J to 6 bases, leaving 8 bases not matched to a gene. CDR3: CASGLVPAGGRDTQYF. CDR3 DNA sequence: TGTGCTAGTGGTTTGGTACCCGCAGGGGGCCGGGATACGCAGTATTTT.

This chain joins TRBV13 and TRBJ2-2; the D is unclear. Germline-derived CDR1 and CDR2 are PRHDT and FYEKMQ (reference sequence). V lost 3 bases to trimming and J lost 3 bases, with 11 bases between them. The CDR3 contains 15 residues. The CDR3 DNA sequence: TGTGCCAGCAGCTTTCAGGCAGAAGACACCGGGGAGCTGTTTTTT. This encodes CASSFQAEDTGELFF.

In this sample, this clone turned up once. The chain couples TRBV12-3 or TRBV12-4 to TRBJ2-1, with D possibly TRBD1 on 6 matching bases. With 5 bases removed from V and 6 bases from J, the gap between germline ends came to 8 bases. CDR3 length: 12 residues. DNA for the CDR3: TGTGCCAGCAGTCGACAGGTCAATGAGCAGTTCTTC. Protein product: CASSRQVNEQFF.

The sample holds one count of this clone. The chain joins TRBV4-1 to TRBJ1-2, with TRBD1 matching 10 bases. The germline CDR1 and CDR2 sequences are MGHRA and YSYEKL. Trimming removed 2 bases from V and 8 bases from J; junction bases left unmatched: 11. CDR3 length equals 16 residues. Here the CDR3 DNA reads TGCGCCAGCAGCCAACAAGGGGGGGACAGGGGTGAAGGCTACACCTTC. This sequence encodes CASSQQGGDRGEGYTF.

This clone has a handful of counts. This rearrangement joins TRBV4-3 to TRBJ2-7; TRBD2 agrees at 9 bases. V gave up 0 bases and J gave up 3 bases; unmatched junction bases: 6. Per germline, CDR1 LGHNA and CDR2 YSLEER. There are 16 residues in the CDR3. CDR3 region: CASSQDVGLAIYEQYF. The CDR3 DNA follows: TGCGCCAGCAGCCAAGATGTAGGACTAGCGATCTACGAGCAGTACTTC.

This chain connects TRBV28 to TRBJ2-5; maybe TRBD1 (6 bases). Deletions cut 7 bases from V and 0 bases from J, with 12 bases between. This CDR3 contains 14 residues. Germline V gives CDR1 MDHEN, CDR2 SYDVKM. CDR3 sequence (DNA): TGTGCCAGCAATCCGAGGGGGTACCAAGAGACCCAGTACTTC. It specifies CASNPRGYQETQYF.

A few counts support this clone. The CDR3 nucleotides read TGTGCCATTAAAGGCCTCGGACAGGATAACACTGAAGCTTTCTTT. The encoded protein is CAIKGLGQDNTEAFF. The V gene is TRBV19, the J gene TRBJ1-1, with 7 nucleotides matching TRBD1. The CDR3 is 15 residues long. The germline V gene has CDR1 LNHDA and CDR2 SQIVND (reference sequence). With 10 bases clipped from V and 2 bases from J, the junction kept 13 bases outside the gene matches. Complete variable domain (other parts from reference TRBV19 and TRBJ1-1): DGGITQSPKYLFRKEGQNVTLSCEQNLNHDAMYWYRQDPGQGLRLIYYSQIVNDFQKGDIAEGYSVSREKKESFPLTVTSAQKNPTAFYLCAIKGLGQDNTEAFFGQGTRLTVV.

The gene calls are TRBV7-2 and TRBJ2-2; 7 bases are a match to TRBD1. Germline-derived CDR1 and CDR2 are SGHTA and FQGNSA. There are 14 residues in the CDR3. The junction had 3 bases not matched to a gene; V was cut back by 2 bases and J by 6 bases. CDR3 amino acids: CASSLRGPAGELFF. The CDR3 nucleotides are TGTGCCAGCAGCTTAAGGGGGCCGGCCGGGGAGCTGTTTTTT.

The CDR3 DNA sequence: TGTGCCAGTAGTATAGCACAGGGCTATCAGCCCCAGCATTTT. It codes for CASSIAQGYQPQHF. The rearrangement joins TRBV19 to TRBJ1-5; perhaps TRBD1 as D (6 bases). The V gene lost 1 base and the J gene lost 5 bases, with 9 bases spanning the gap. In germline, CDR1 is LNHDA, CDR2 SQIVND (reference sequence). The CDR3 spans 14 residues.

The V and J genes are TRBV15 and TRBJ2-1, with 10 bases that match TRBD2. Germline V lookup: CDR1 LNHNV, CDR2 YYDKDF (reference sequence). This CDR3 spans 15 amino acids. Trimming cost V 0 bases and J 14 bases; bases outside gene matches: 10. CDR3 region: CATSRDLAGVVSKFF. The CDR3 nucleotides read TGTGCCACCAGCAGAGACCTAGCGGGAGTCGTTAGTAAGTTCTTC.

This clone has only one observation. The rearrangement uses TRBV10-1 and TRBJ2-2; possible D gene TRBD1, 5 bases. The ends were cut back, 6 bases at V and 4 bases at J, with 6 bases in the middle. This CDR3 spans 12 amino acids. From germline, CDR1 is WNHNN and CDR2 SYGVQD (reference sequence). CDR3 bases: TGCGCCAGCAGCCAGGGCACCGGGGAGCTGTTTTTT. Translating it yields CASSQGTGELFF.

The chain has TRBV7-3 and TRBJ2-1, with 9 nucleotides matching TRBD2. The CDR3 runs to 18 residues. With 4 bases clipped from V and 1 base from J, the junction kept 11 bases outside the gene matches. CDR1 and CDR2 (germline): SGHTA, FQGTGA. The CDR3 reads CASSSKNLAGTSYNEQFF. CDR3 nucleotide sequence: TGTGCCAGCAGCTCAAAAAATCTAGCGGGAACATCCTACAATGAGCAGTTCTTC.

The gene calls are TRBV27 and TRBJ2-1, with a possible D match to TRBD2 (6 bases). Germline V gene sequence: CDR1 MNHEY, CDR2 SMNVEV (reference sequence). The CDR3 covers 15 residues. V lost 5 bases and J lost 0, with 11 bases in between. The CDR3 loop is CASSISGFSYNEQFF. In DNA, the CDR3 is TGTGCCAGCAGTATAAGCGGGTTCTCCTACAATGAGCAGTTCTTC.

This clone was detected a few times. The chain uses TRBV5-4 and TRBJ1-4; 9 positions agree with TRBD1. The CDR3 contains 14 residues. Germline V lookup: CDR1 SGHNT, CDR2 YYREEE (reference sequence). V shed 4 bases, J shed 7 bases, and the junction held 5 bases outside the gene matches. In DNA, the CDR3 is TGTGCCAGCAGCCAGGACAGGGGTGCTGAAAAACTGTTTTTT. Residues: CASSQDRGAEKLFF.